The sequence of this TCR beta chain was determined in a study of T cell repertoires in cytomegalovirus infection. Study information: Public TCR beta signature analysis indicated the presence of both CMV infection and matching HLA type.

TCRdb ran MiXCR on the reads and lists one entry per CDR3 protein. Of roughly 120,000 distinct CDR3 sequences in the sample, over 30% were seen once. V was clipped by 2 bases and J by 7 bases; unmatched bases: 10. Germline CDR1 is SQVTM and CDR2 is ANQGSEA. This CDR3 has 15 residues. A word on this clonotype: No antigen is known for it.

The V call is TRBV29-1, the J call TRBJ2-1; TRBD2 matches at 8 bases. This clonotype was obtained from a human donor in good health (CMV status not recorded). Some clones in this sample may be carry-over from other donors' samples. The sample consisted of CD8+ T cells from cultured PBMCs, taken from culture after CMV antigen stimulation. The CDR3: CSVERVAGIENEQFF. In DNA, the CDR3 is TGCAGCGTTGAAAGGGTAGCGGGGATAGAAAATGAGCAGTTCTTC.